The 7 T cell receptor beta chains given below trace back to one sample, sequenced in a study of T cell responses to AZD1222 COVID-19 vaccine. Profiling relied on immunoSEQ multiplex PCR, and the TCRdb table lists in-frame clones only, not all of them. Among more than 90,000 clones listed, roughly nine tenths were seen once. The specimen comprised peripheral blood, sampled on day 0 of AZD1222 vaccination. The receptors here all came from an adult in good health.

Comment on this clone: Its ends do not fully match the called genes, so a read error is possible. V gene TRBV5-1 combines with J gene TRBJ2-5; tentatively, D is TRBD2 (5 bases). This CDR3 spans 15 amino acids. Per germline, CDR1 SGHRS and CDR2 YFSETQ. The CDR3 loop reads CASVPTSRVQGTQYF. DNA for the CDR3: TGCGCCAGCGTCCCCACGTCGAGGGTTCAAGGGACCCAGTACTTC.

The J gene is TRBJ2-2, the V gene TRBV7-8, with TRBD1 identical over 7 bases. Germline V gene data show CDR1 as SGHVS and CDR2 as FQNEAQ. This CDR3 comprises 15 residues. Trimming took 2 bases from V and 6 from J; bases not matched to a gene: 6. As DNA, the CDR3 is TGTGCCAGCAGCTTACCTGACAGGGTGGCCGGGGAGCTGTTTTTT. The encoded protein is CASSLPDRVAGELFF.

CDR3 nucleotides: TGTGCCAGCAGCCGTCAGCCTAACACTGAAGCTTTCTTT. It is translated as CASSRQPNTEAFF. The genes are TRBV12-3 or TRBV12-4 and TRBJ1-1, with unresolved D. Between the trimmed V and J ends, which lost 6 bases and 2 bases, there was a span of 10 bases. There are 13 residues in the CDR3.

J is TRBJ2-7 and V is TRBV11-2; D perhaps matches TRBD1 (5 bases). This CDR3 has 17 amino acids. CDR1 SGHAT and CDR2 FQNNGV come from the germline V gene. V dropped 1 base and J dropped 1 base, with 17 bases sitting between them. The CDR3 DNA is TGTGCCAGCAGCTTAGCGAGATGGACATGGGATTCCTACGAGCAGTACTTC. Residues: CASSLARWTWDSYEQYF.

This clone was recorded once. This rearrangement joins TRBV2 to TRBJ1-5, with 7 bases lining up with TRBD1. CDR3 length: 15 amino acids. V dropped 6 bases and J dropped 0; count of bases not matched to a gene: 5. Germline CDR1 reads SNHLY; CDR2 reads FYNNEI. CDR3 loop: CASSVGTVSNQPQHF. The CDR3, as DNA: TGTGCCAGCAGCGTCGGGACAGTTAGCAATCAGCCCCAGCATTTT.

This clone was recorded once. The chain recombines TRBV6-5 with TRBJ1-4; D perhaps matches TRBD1 (5 bases). This CDR3 has 14 amino acids. Trimming took off 8 bases at V and 8 bases at J, with 18 bases between the two ends. CDR1 is MNHEY, CDR2 SVGAGI, per germline. For the CDR3, the DNA is TGTGCCAGCGAAGACGGGACCGGCGTGGAAAAACTGTTTTTT. This sequence encodes CASEDGTGVEKLFF.

This clone was counted once. The rearrangement joins TRBV29-1 to TRBJ2-1; D is unclear. The CDR3 consists of 12 residues. Germline CDR1 reads SQVTM; CDR2 reads ANQGSEA. Trimming took off 6 bases at V and 4 bases at J, with 10 bases between the two ends. CDR3 sequence (DNA): TGCAGCGTGGGGTCTCTATACAATGAGCAGTTCTTC. Its protein is CSVGSLYNEQFF.